These 19 T cell receptor beta chains originate from one sample sequenced in a study of blood T cell repertoires in COVID-19. Using immunoSEQ multiplex PCR, the repertoire was profiled, and TCRdb retains in-frame clones only, with some absent. The sample records 200,000 to 250,000 clones, roughly 80% being singletons. Sequencing used peripheral blood. Source of these receptors: a woman at least 80 years old with COVID-19, enrolled during active disease.

This clone turned up a few times. The chain carries TRBV27 and TRBJ1-5; 10 positions match TRBD1. The CDR3 is made up of 13 amino acids. The germline V gene has CDR1 MNHEY and CDR2 SMNVEV (reference sequence). With V trimmed by 5 bases and J by 7 bases, 2 bases remained unmatched. The CDR3 sequence: CASSRTGGQPQHF. The CDR3 nucleotides read TGTGCCAGCAGTCGGACAGGGGGGCAGCCCCAGCATTTT.

The genes are TRBV10-1 and TRBJ2-6; tentatively, D is TRBD1 (6 bases). Trimming cost V 8 bases and J 2 bases, with 10 bases left between them. Germline V lookup: CDR1 WNHNN, CDR2 SYGVQD (reference sequence). The CDR3 has 14 amino acids. DNA of the CDR3: TGCGCCAGCCCCAGGGGCACTGGGGCCAACGTCCTGACTTTC. This gives the protein CASPRGTGANVLTF.

This clone was counted a single time. The CDR3: CASSQGTQGASGYTF. The CDR3 DNA reads TGTGCCAGCAGCCAAGGTACACAGGGGGCGTCTGGCTACACCTTC. The chain uses TRBV3-1 (or the pseudogene TRBV3-2) and TRBJ1-2, with 9 bases matching TRBD1. V lost 1 base, J lost 7 bases, and 7 bases stayed unmatched. The CDR3 runs to 15 residues. CDR1 is LGHDT and CDR2 is YNNKEL in the germline V gene (reference sequence).

CDR3 residues: CAWSLSGGLGDTQYF. The DNA for the CDR3 is TGTGCCTGGAGTTTGAGCGGGGGGTTGGGTGATACGCAGTATTTT. The chain is built from TRBV30 and TRBJ2-3; 9 bases line up with TRBD2. Per germline, CDR1 GTSNPN and CDR2 SVGIG (reference sequence). The CDR3 is made up of 15 amino acids. Trimming at V came to 2 bases and at J to 6 bases, leaving 9 bases not matched to a gene.

This clone has a handful of counts. V is TRBV4-2 and J is TRBJ2-7, with D uncertain. The germline CDR1 and CDR2 sequences are LGHNA and YNFKEQ. The germline V and J ends were trimmed by 1 base and 0 bases, with 7 bases remaining between them. The length of the CDR3 is 14 residues. The CDR3 nucleotides read TGTGCCAGCAGCCAAGCTGGGCTCTCCTACGAGCAGTACTTC. Protein sequence: CASSQAGLSYEQYF.

The chain combines TRBV30 with TRBJ1-4; 7 positions agree with TRBD1. Trimming took 0 bases from V and 7 from J; bases not matched to a gene: 2. CDR1 GTSNPN and CDR2 SVGIG come from the germline V gene (reference sequence). The CDR3 is made up of 13 amino acids. CDR3 sequence (DNA): TGTGCCTGGAGTGTACAGGGGAGTGAAAAACTGTTTTTT. As protein: CAWSVQGSEKLFF.

J is TRBJ2-6 and V is TRBV9; TRBD1 matches 7 bases. CDR1 and CDR2 from the germline V gene are SGDLS and YYNGEE. This CDR3 is 15 amino acids long. V lost 4 bases and J lost 2; bases outside the gene matches: 3. In DNA, the CDR3 is TGTGCCAGCAGCTCGACAGGGACTGGGGCCAACGTCCTGACTTTC. It encodes CASSSTGTGANVLTF.

The chain combines TRBV4-2 with TRBJ2-7; 12 positions match TRBD2. V shed 0 bases and J 10 bases; nucleotides not matched to a gene: 7. Looked up from germline, CDR1 is LGHNA and CDR2 is YNFKEQ. This CDR3 contains 15 residues. CDR3 loop: CASSQERLAGGPQYF. The CDR3 coding sequence is TGTGCCAGCAGCCAAGAGAGGCTAGCGGGAGGGCCCCAGTACTTC.

The chain combines TRBV7-2 with TRBJ2-5; D gene ambiguous. CDR3 length equals 12 residues. The V gene's germline CDR1 is SGHTA and CDR2 FQGNSA. Trimming took off 1 base at V and 4 bases at J, with 4 bases between the two ends. CDR3 in amino acids: CASSLVLETQYF. The CDR3 DNA is TGTGCCAGCAGCTTAGTATTAGAGACCCAGTACTTC.

The chain is built from TRBV6-2 or TRBV6-3 and TRBJ1-2, with D possibly TRBD1 on 5 matching bases. The V end was cut by 4 bases, the J end by 4 bases, with 7 bases between. The CDR3 has 12 residues. Germline CDR1 MNHEY, CDR2 SVGEGT. The CDR3 is CASSFGAYGYTF. CDR3 DNA sequence: TGTGCCAGCAGTTTTGGGGCCTATGGCTACACCTTC.

This clone was counted a single time. The rearrangement uses TRBV9 and TRBJ2-3, with D perhaps TRBD1 (6 bases). CDR1 and CDR2 (germline): SGDLS, YYNGEE. The CDR3 extends over 14 amino acids. Between the trimmed V and J ends, which lost 3 bases and 1 base, there was a span of 9 bases. DNA for the CDR3: TGTGCCAGCAGCGACTACAGGGGCACAGATACGCAGTATTTT. The encoded protein is CASSDYRGTDTQYF.

The gene calls are TRBV11-1 and TRBJ1-6; a possible D gene is TRBD1 (5 bases). CDR1 and CDR2 from the germline V gene are SGHAT and FQDESV (reference sequence). Between the trimmed V and J ends, which lost 0 bases and 7 bases, there was a span of 7 bases. The CDR3 length is 14 residues. The CDR3 protein is CASSLAGPNSPLHF. CDR3 DNA sequence: TGTGCCAGCAGCTTAGCGGGGCCAAATTCACCCCTCCACTTT.

This sequence joins TRBV7-9 and TRBJ2-2; possible D gene TRBD2, 6 bases. CDR1 and CDR2 (germline): SEHNR, FQNEAQ (reference sequence). V lost 3 bases to trimming and J lost 2 bases, with 13 bases between them. CDR3 length: 16 residues. The CDR3 DNA reads as TGTGCCAGCAGCTTGCCGGGGACTTCTAACACCGGGGAGCTGTTTTTT. Protein product: CASSLPGTSNTGELFF.

V gene TRBV19 combines with J gene TRBJ1-4, with 7 bases fitting TRBD1. The CDR3 extends over 13 amino acids. V shed 6 bases, J shed 7 bases, and the junction held 5 bases outside the gene matches. Germline-derived CDR1 and CDR2 are LNHDA and SQIVND (reference sequence). The CDR3 region is CASSDRAGEKLFF. For the CDR3, the DNA is TGTGCCAGTAGCGACAGGGCGGGTGAAAAACTGTTTTTT.

The chain links TRBV28 to TRBJ1-6, with D hard to call. Trimming stripped 6 bases from V and 15 bases from J, with 27 bases between. Germline-derived CDR1 and CDR2 are MDHEN and SYDVKM. This CDR3 is built from 16 residues. As DNA, the CDR3 is TGTGCCAGCAGATCCAACGGCCAACACACCTGGAGGCTCCTCCACTTT. This gives the protein CASRSNGQHTWRLLHF.

The chain joins TRBV19 to TRBJ2-5, with 9 bases lining up with TRBD2. Germline CDR1 LNHDA, CDR2 SQIVND (reference sequence). V lost 7 bases and J lost 5; bases outside the gene matches: 8. This CDR3 has 14 residues. In DNA form, the CDR3 reads TGTGCCAGTAACGCGAGGACTAGCGCCGAGACCCAGTACTTC. Its translation is CASNARTSAETQYF.

The chain employs TRBV5-1 and TRBJ1-3; the match to TRBD1 covers 9 bases. The germline V gene encodes CDR1 SGHRS and CDR2 YFSETQ. This CDR3 contains 16 residues. The V segment lost 0 bases and the J segment 2 bases; nucleotides outside the gene matches: 3. The CDR3 coding sequence is TGCGCCAGCAGCTTGGCCGGGACAGGGACTGGAAACACCATATATTTT. Protein sequence: CASSLAGTGTGNTIYF.

The chain recombines TRBV27 with TRBJ1-1; 7 bases match TRBD1. This CDR3 is 15 amino acids long. Germline-derived CDR1 and CDR2 are MNHEY and SMNVEV (reference sequence). Trimming at V came to 4 bases and at J to 0 bases, leaving 5 bases not matched to a gene. The CDR3 loop reads CASSSGQTMNTEAFF. In DNA form, the CDR3 reads TGTGCCAGCAGTTCGGGACAGACCATGAACACTGAAGCTTTCTTT.

This clone appeared a few times. CDR3 region: CATSRDSGTGKRQYF. DNA of the CDR3: TGTGCCACCAGCAGAGATTCCGGGACAGGGAAAAGACAGTATTTT. The chain uses TRBV15 and TRBJ2-3; TRBD1 aligns across 9 bases. V was pared by 0 bases and J by 12 bases, with 10 bases of the junction left unmatched. This CDR3 is 15 amino acids long. Germline lookup yields CDR1 LNHNV and CDR2 YYDKDF (reference sequence).